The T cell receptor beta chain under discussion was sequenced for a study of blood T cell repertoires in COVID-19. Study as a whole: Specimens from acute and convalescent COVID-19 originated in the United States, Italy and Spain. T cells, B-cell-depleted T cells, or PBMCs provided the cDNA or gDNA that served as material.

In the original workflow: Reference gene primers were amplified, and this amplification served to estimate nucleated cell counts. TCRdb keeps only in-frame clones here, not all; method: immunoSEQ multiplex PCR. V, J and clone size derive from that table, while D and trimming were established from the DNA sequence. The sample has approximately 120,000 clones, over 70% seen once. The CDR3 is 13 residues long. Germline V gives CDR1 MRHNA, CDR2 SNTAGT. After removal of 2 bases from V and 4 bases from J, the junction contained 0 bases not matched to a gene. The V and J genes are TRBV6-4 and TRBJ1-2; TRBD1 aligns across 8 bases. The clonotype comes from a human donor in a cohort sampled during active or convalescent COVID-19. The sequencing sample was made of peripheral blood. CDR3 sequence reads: CASSDGQGYGYTF. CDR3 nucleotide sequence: TGTGCCAGCAGTGACGGACAGGGCTATGGCTACACCTTC.